The 2 T cell receptor beta chains below were found in one sample sequenced in a study of T cells after yellow fever vaccination. TCRdb reprocessed the 5' RACE reads via MiXCR and lists one record per CDR3 protein. The data contain about 200,000 distinct CDR3 sequences, roughly 3% of them seen just once; the ten biggest clones take up 3.2%. The sample consisted of CD4+ T cells sorted from PBMCs, taken 10 days after the yellow fever booster vaccination. These receptors all come from a man between 18 and 29 years old who received the YFV17D yellow fever vaccine.

There are many counts of this clonotype. V is TRBV5-1 and J is TRBJ1-1; 9 nucleotides agree with TRBD1. In germline, CDR1 is SGHRS, CDR2 YFSETQ. The CDR3 covers 18 residues. Trimming removed 3 bases from V and 1 base from J; junction bases left unmatched: 13. The CDR3: CASSSARDRETPNTEAFF. In nucleotides, the CDR3 is TGCGCCAGCAGCTCCGCACGGGACAGGGAAACACCGAACACTGAAGCTTTCTTT.

In this sample, this clonotype turned up many times. V and J are TRBV5-1 and TRBJ1-3, with D possibly matching TRBD1 (6 bases). The V gene lost 3 bases and the J gene lost 0 bases, with 16 bases spanning the gap. The CDR3 consists of 17 residues. Germline loops: CDR1 SGHRS, CDR2 YFSETQ. The CDR3 DNA sequence: TGCGCCAGCAGCTGGGGAGGCGGACAGAGCTCTGGAAACACCATATATTTT. It specifies CASSWGGGQSSGNTIYF. Filled out from reference TRBV5-1 and TRBJ1-3, the complete variable domain reads KAGVTQTPRYLIKTRGQQVTLSCSPISGHRSVSWYQQTPGQGLQFLFEYFSETQRNKGNFPGRFSGRQFSNSRSEMNVSTLELGDSALYLCASSWGGGQSSGNTIYFGEGSWLTVV.